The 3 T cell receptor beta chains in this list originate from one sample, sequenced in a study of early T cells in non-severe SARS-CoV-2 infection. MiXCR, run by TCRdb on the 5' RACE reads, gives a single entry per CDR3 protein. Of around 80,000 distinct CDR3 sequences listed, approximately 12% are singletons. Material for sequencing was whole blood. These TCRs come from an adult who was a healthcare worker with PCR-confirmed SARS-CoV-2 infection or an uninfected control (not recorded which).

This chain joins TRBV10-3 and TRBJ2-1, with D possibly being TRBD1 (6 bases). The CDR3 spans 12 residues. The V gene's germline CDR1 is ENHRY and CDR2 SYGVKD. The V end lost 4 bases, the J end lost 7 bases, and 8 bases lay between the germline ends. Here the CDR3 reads CAISGQGNEQFF. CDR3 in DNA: TGTGCCATCAGTGGTCAGGGGAATGAGCAGTTCTTC.

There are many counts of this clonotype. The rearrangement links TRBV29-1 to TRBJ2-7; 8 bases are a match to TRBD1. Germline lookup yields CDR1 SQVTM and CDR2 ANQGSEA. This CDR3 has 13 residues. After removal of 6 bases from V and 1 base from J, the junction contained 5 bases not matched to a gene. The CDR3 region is CSVVTGGSYEQYF. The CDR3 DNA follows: TGCAGCGTCGTTACAGGGGGATCCTACGAGCAGTACTTC.

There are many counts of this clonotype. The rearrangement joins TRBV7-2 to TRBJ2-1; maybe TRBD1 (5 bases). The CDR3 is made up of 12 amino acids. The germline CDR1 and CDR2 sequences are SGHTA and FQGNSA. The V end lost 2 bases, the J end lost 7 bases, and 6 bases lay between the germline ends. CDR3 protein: CASSLQGNEQFF. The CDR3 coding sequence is TGTGCCAGCAGCTTACAGGGAAATGAGCAGTTCTTC.